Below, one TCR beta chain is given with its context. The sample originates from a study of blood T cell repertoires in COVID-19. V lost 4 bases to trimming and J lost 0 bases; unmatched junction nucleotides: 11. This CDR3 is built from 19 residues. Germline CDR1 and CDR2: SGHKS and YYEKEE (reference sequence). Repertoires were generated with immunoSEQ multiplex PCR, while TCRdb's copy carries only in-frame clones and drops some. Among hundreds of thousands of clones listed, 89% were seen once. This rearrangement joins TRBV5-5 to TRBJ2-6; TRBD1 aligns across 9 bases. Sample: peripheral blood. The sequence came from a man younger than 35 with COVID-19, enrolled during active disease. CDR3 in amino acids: CASSLIGTGINSGANVLTF. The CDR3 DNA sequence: TGTGCCAGCAGCCTTATAGGGACAGGGATCAACTCTGGGGCCAACGTCCTGACTTTC.